These 21 T cell receptor beta chains were all obtained from the same sample, sequenced in a study of blood T cell repertoires in COVID-19. Sequencing used immunoSEQ multiplex PCR; TCRdb keeps in-frame clones, though not all of them. This table holds about 65,000 clones, approximately 94% found once. Sample: peripheral blood. The receptors originated from a man aged 65 to 79 with active COVID-19.

DNA for the CDR3: TGTGCCATCAGGAATCTAGCGTTATACGAGCAGTACGTC. Translating gives CAIRNLALYEQYV. The rearrangement uses TRBV10-3 and TRBJ2-7; a weak D match, TRBD2 (6 bases). The V end was cut by 6 bases, the J end by 4 bases, with 13 bases between. Germline V CDR1 and CDR2: ENHRY, SYGVKD. The CDR3 is made up of 13 amino acids.

This sequence joins TRBV19 and TRBJ1-6; possibly TRBD1 for D (6 bases). Trimming took 4 bases from V and 7 from J, leaving 11 bases between them. This CDR3 is 14 amino acids long. Germline V gene lookup returns CDR1 LNHDA and CDR2 SQIVND (reference sequence). CDR3 DNA: TGTGCCAGTAGTACTGACAGGATAAATTCACCCCTCCACTTT. Amino acid sequence: CASSTDRINSPLHF. Variable domain in full (rest from reference TRBV19 and TRBJ1-6): DGGITQSPKYLFRKEGQNVTLSCEQNLNHDAMYWYRQDPGQGLRLIYYSQIVNDFQKGDIAEGYSVSREKKESFPLTVTSAQKNPTAFYLCASSTDRINSPLHFGNGTRLTVT.

This clone has just one count. V is TRBV11-3 and J is TRBJ2-2; D might be TRBD2 (5 bases). CDR1 and CDR2 from the germline V gene are SGHNT and YENEEA. The V gene lost 5 bases and the J gene lost 0 bases, with 10 bases spanning the gap. The CDR3 is 15 amino acids. CDR3 bases: TGTGCCAGCAGCCCAGACGGGACGAACACCGGGGAGCTGTTTTTT. It translates to CASSPDGTNTGELFF.

The chain has TRBV29-1 and TRBJ2-3; 16 bases match TRBD2. Germline V gene data show CDR1 as SQVTM and CDR2 as ANQGSEA. V gave up 6 bases and J gave up 5 bases; unmatched junction bases: 5. The CDR3 runs 15 residues. For the CDR3, the DNA is TGCAGCGTCGGGACTAGCGGGGGGGCCAGAGATACGCAGTATTTT. Its translation: CSVGTSGGARDTQYF.

The CDR3 sequence: CASSLAPASGGATYEQYV. In DNA form, the CDR3 reads TGCGCCAGCAGCTTGGCCCCAGCTAGCGGGGGGGCCACCTACGAGCAGTACGTC. This rearrangement joins TRBV5-1 to TRBJ2-7, with 12 bases lining up with TRBD2. Germline trimming cut 0 bases from V and 2 bases from J; bases unmatched to any gene: 9. This CDR3 has 18 residues. From germline, CDR1 is SGHRS and CDR2 YFSETQ.

The chain uses TRBV2 and TRBJ1-2; TRBD1 matches 7 bases. The CDR3 is made up of 14 amino acids. V was clipped by 8 bases and J by 4 bases; unmatched bases: 10. Germline assignment: CDR1 SNHLY and CDR2 FYNNEI. As DNA, the CDR3 is TGTGCCAGCGCTCGGGAGGGGGCTGTCTATGGCTACACCTTC. Protein sequence: CASAREGAVYGYTF.

The rearrangement uses TRBV6-6 and TRBJ2-7; the D gene is possibly TRBD2 (6 bases). CDR3 size: 12 residues. V was shortened by 6 bases and J by 7 bases, with 13 bases between the two germline ends. Germline V gene data show CDR1 as MNHNY and CDR2 as SVGAGI (reference sequence). The CDR3 DNA is TGTGCCAGCAGCTATGCGGGGAATGAGCAGTACGTC. Translated: CASSYAGNEQYV.

The rearrangement links TRBV24-1 to TRBJ1-5, with D possibly being TRBD1 (5 bases). The CDR3 extends over 14 amino acids. The V gene's germline CDR1 is KGHDR and CDR2 SFDVKD. V lost 5 bases, J lost 7 bases, and 14 bases lay in between. The CDR3, as DNA: TGTGCCACCAGTGCCCCACAGGTCTCCCAGCCCCAGCATTTT. This encodes CATSAPQVSQPQHF.

The V gene is TRBV7-9, the J gene TRBJ1-6, with a weak D call TRBD1 (5 bases). This CDR3 region has 14 residues. Germline-derived CDR1 and CDR2 are SEHNR and FQNEAQ (reference sequence). Trimming shortened V by 1 base and J by 9 bases, and 10 bases separated the two germline ends. The CDR3 is CASSLGGDGSPLHF. The CDR3 DNA follows: TGTGCCAGCAGCTTAGGGGGGGACGGTTCACCCCTCCACTTT.

This sequence joins TRBV10-1 and TRBJ1-6; 7 bases line up with TRBD1. The germline gives CDR1 WNHNN, CDR2 SYGVQD (reference sequence). The CDR3 is 16 residues long. The V and J ends lost 0 bases and 7 bases, in that order; junction bases with no gene match: 6. CDR3 sequence (DNA): TGCGCCAGCAGTGAGTCCAGGGGGTTAAAGAATTCACCCCTCCACTTT. Encoded protein: CASSESRGLKNSPLHF.

The chain is built from TRBV4-1 and TRBJ2-7, with D uncertain. The CDR3 is 13 residues long. Trimming cost V 1 base and J 7 bases, with 11 bases left between them. Per germline, CDR1 MGHRA and CDR2 YSYEKL. CDR3 coding DNA: TGCGCCAGCAGCCAAGCCCAGCGAGCTGAGCAGTACGTC. This translates into CASSQAQRAEQYV.

The genes are TRBV7-6 and TRBJ1-1; tentatively, D is TRBD1 (5 bases). There are 13 residues in the CDR3. V gave up 4 bases and J gave up 1 base, with 7 bases separating them. CDR1 and CDR2 from the germline V gene are SGHVS and FNYEAQ. The CDR3 protein is CASSSRENTEAFF. The CDR3 DNA follows: TGTGCCAGCAGCTCCAGGGAGAACACTGAAGCTTTCTTT. Full variable domain (outside the CDR3, taken from reference TRBV7-6 and TRBJ1-1): GAGVSQSPRYKVTKRGQDVALRCDPISGHVSLYWYRQALGQGPEFLTYFNYEAQQDKSGLPNDRFSAERPEGSISTLTIQRTEQRDSAMYRCASSSRENTEAFFGQGTRLTVV.

This clone was picked up one time. The V call is TRBV2, the J call TRBJ1-5; D not certain. The CDR3 sequence is 14 residues long. Germline loops: CDR1 SNHLY, CDR2 FYNNEI. The ends were cut back, 3 bases at V and 0 bases at J, with 6 bases in the middle. CDR3 loop: CASSDTNSNQPQHF. The CDR3, as DNA: TGTGCCAGCAGTGATACAAATAGCAATCAGCCCCAGCATTTT.

This clone was found once. The genes are TRBV5-1 and TRBJ2-3; the D gene is possibly TRBD1 (6 bases). The germline gives CDR1 SGHRS, CDR2 YFSETQ. The CDR3 has 15 amino acids. V lost 4 bases and J lost 5, with 17 bases in between. CDR3 DNA sequence: TGCGCCAGCAGCCCCATGGCAAGGGGGATAGATACGCAGTATTTT. Its protein is CASSPMARGIDTQYF.

This sequence joins TRBV2 and TRBJ1-1; TRBD1 is a possible D gene (5 bases). Between the trimmed V and J ends, which lost 8 bases and 7 bases, there was a span of 11 bases. Germline assignment: CDR1 SNHLY and CDR2 FYNNEI. The CDR3 contains 11 residues. The CDR3 DNA sequence: TGTGCCAGCCGTAGCAGGGATGAAGCTTTCTTT. Translated, it gives CASRSRDEAFF. The full variable domain, its missing parts supplied by reference TRBV2 and TRBJ1-1, is EPEVTQTPSHQVTQMGQEVILRCVPISNHLYFYWYRQILGQKVEFLVSFYNNEISEKSEIFDDQFSVERPDGSNFTLKIRSTKLEDSAMYFCASRSRDEAFFGQGTRLTVV.

This rearrangement joins TRBV5-8 to TRBJ2-1; possible D gene TRBD1, 7 bases. Germline CDR1 reads SGHTS; CDR2 reads YDEGEE. Trimming took off 4 bases at V and 9 bases at J, with 14 bases between the two ends. This CDR3 has 13 residues. The CDR3 is CASSNGGGSEQFF. The DNA for the CDR3 is TGTGCCAGCAGCAACGGAGGGGGCAGTGAGCAGTTCTTC.

The V call is TRBV7-3, the J call TRBJ2-2; tentative D call: TRBD1 (6 bases). V lost 5 bases to trimming and J lost 5 bases, with 21 bases between them. The CDR3 is 17 residues long. The germline gives CDR1 SGHTA, CDR2 FQGTGA. The chain's CDR3 is CASSPPPTSRGTGELFF. As DNA, the CDR3 is TGTGCCAGCAGCCCTCCACCGACGAGCAGGGGAACCGGGGAGCTGTTTTTT.

This chain joins TRBV11-3 and TRBJ2-7; tentatively, D is TRBD1 (5 bases). Trimming took off 5 bases at V and 0 bases at J, with 8 bases between the two ends. The CDR3 sequence is 13 residues long. Germline V gives CDR1 SGHNT, CDR2 YENEEA. The CDR3 nucleotides read TGTGCCAGCAGCCCACAGGTCTCCTACGAGCAGTACTTC. This gives the protein CASSPQVSYEQYF.

The J gene is TRBJ2-3, the V gene TRBV24-1, with a tentative D call TRBD1 (6 bases). The CDR3 runs to 12 residues. Germline V CDR1 and CDR2: KGHDR, SFDVKD. The V and J ends lost 3 bases and 8 bases respectively, with 8 bases between them. In nucleotides, the CDR3 is TGTGCCACCAGTGATGGGGGCTCTACGCAGTATTTT. Its protein is CATSDGGSTQYF.

The V gene is TRBV10-2, the J gene TRBJ2-1; 11 bases line up with TRBD1. The length of the CDR3 is 18 residues. CDR1 and CDR2 (germline): WSHSY, SAAADI. Germline trimming cut 4 bases from V and 8 bases from J; bases unmatched to any gene: 16. The CDR3 nucleotides are TGCGCCAGCAGTGGCGGGACAGGGGGACTAGAGGTGGAACATGAGCAGTTCTTC. Translation gives CASSGGTGGLEVEHEQFF.

Only one count was recorded for this clone. V gene TRBV2 combines with J gene TRBJ2-7; D is unclear. Germline assignment: CDR1 SNHLY and CDR2 FYNNEI. The CDR3 is 12 amino acids. V was cut by 8 bases and J by 0 bases, with 8 bases left in between. CDR3 amino acids: CASGQPSYEQYV. The DNA of the CDR3 is TGTGCCAGCGGGCAGCCCTCCTACGAGCAGTACGTC.